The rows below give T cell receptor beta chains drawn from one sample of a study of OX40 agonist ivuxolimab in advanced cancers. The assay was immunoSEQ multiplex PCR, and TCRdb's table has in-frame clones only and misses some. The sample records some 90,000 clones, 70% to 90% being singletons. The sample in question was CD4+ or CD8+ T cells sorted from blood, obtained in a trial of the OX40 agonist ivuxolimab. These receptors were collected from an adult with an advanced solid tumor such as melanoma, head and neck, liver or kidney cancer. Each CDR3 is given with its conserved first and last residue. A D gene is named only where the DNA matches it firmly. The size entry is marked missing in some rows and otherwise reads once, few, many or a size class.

cdr3_nt: TGTGCCAGCAGCCCCGGGCAGGGGAGGGAGCCCCAGCATTTT; cdr3_aa: CASSPGQGREPQHF; clone_size: NA; d_call: NA; j_call: TRBJ1-5; v_call: TRBV7-9
cdr3_nt: TGTGCCAGTAGTATTGCTTTCGCGGGGCGGGGTGGCTACACCTTC; cdr3_aa: CASSIAFAGRGGYTF; clone_size: NA; d_call: NA; j_call: TRBJ1-2; v_call: TRBV19
cdr3_nt: TGTGCCAGCGGAGCGGGAGGGGGTCAGACCCAGTACTTC; cdr3_aa: CASGAGGGQTQYF; clone_size: NA; d_call: TRBD2; j_call: TRBJ2-5; v_call: TRBV6-4
cdr3_nt: TGTGCCAGCAGTGATAGGGGAATCACCGGGGAGCTGTTTTTT; cdr3_aa: CASSDRGITGELFF; clone_size: NA; d_call: NA; j_call: TRBJ2-2; v_call: TRBV6-1
cdr3_nt: TGCGCCAGCAGCTTGGAGGGAGAGACCCAGTACTTC; cdr3_aa: CASSLEGETQYF; clone_size: NA; d_call: NA; j_call: TRBJ2-5; v_call: TRBV5-1
cdr3_nt: TGTGCCAGCAGCCTGGACAGGTCCCTGAGCTCTGGAAACACCATATATTTT; cdr3_aa: CASSLDRSLSSGNTIYF; clone_size: NA; d_call: TRBD1; j_call: TRBJ1-3; v_call: TRBV7-8
cdr3_nt: TGCAGCGTTGAAGATTGGCAGGGGGTGGATGGCTACACCTTC; cdr3_aa: CSVEDWQGVDGYTF; clone_size: NA; d_call: TRBD1; j_call: TRBJ1-2; v_call: TRBV29-1
cdr3_nt: TGCGCCAGCAGCCAGGATACGGGACTTACCCCCGGGGAGCTGTTTTTT; cdr3_aa: CASSQDTGLTPGELFF; clone_size: NA; d_call: NA; j_call: TRBJ2-2; v_call: TRBV4-3
cdr3_nt: TGTGCCAGCAGCGTAGGTGCTGCGAGGAACACTGAAGCTTTCTTT; cdr3_aa: CASSVGAARNTEAFF; clone_size: NA; d_call: NA; j_call: TRBJ1-1; v_call: TRBV9
cdr3_nt: TGTGCCAGCAGCTTGGCACAGGGGGGTTACAATGAGCAGTTCTTC; cdr3_aa: CASSLAQGGYNEQFF; clone_size: NA; d_call: TRBD1; j_call: TRBJ2-1; v_call: TRBV5-5
cdr3_nt: TGTGCCTGGACTAAAAGCGGACAGTTGAACACTGAAGCTTTCTTT; cdr3_aa: CAWTKSGQLNTEAFF; clone_size: NA; d_call: NA; j_call: TRBJ1-1; v_call: TRBV30
cdr3_nt: TGTGCCAGCAGTTTCGGGCGTCGACGGGGCTACACCTTC; cdr3_aa: CASSFGRRRGYTF; clone_size: NA; d_call: NA; j_call: TRBJ1-2; v_call: TRBV28
cdr3_nt: TGTGCCAGCAGTTCCGACAGGGTAGCTAACTATGGCTACACCTTC; cdr3_aa: CASSSDRVANYGYTF; clone_size: NA; d_call: TRBD1; j_call: TRBJ1-2; v_call: TRBV6-5
cdr3_nt: TGTGCCACCAGCAGAGAGGGTCGGGGGGACGGTAATGAAAAACTGTTTTTT; cdr3_aa: CATSREGRGDGNEKLFF; clone_size: few; d_call: NA; j_call: TRBJ1-4; v_call: TRBV15
cdr3_nt: TGCGCCAGCAGCTTGGTGGGCCAAGCTAACTATGGCTACACCTTC; cdr3_aa: CASSLVGQANYGYTF; clone_size: NA; d_call: NA; j_call: TRBJ1-2; v_call: TRBV5-1
cdr3_nt: TGTGCCAGCAGCTTACAGGCAGGGGAGGAGACCCAGTACTTC; cdr3_aa: CASSLQAGEETQYF; clone_size: NA; d_call: NA; j_call: TRBJ2-5; v_call: TRBV7-2
cdr3_nt: TGTGCCAGCAGCTTAGATTTCACAGGCTTTGAAGCTTTCTTT; cdr3_aa: CASSLDFTGFEAFF; clone_size: NA; d_call: NA; j_call: TRBJ1-1; v_call: TRBV7-2
cdr3_nt: TGTGCCAGCAGCTTAGAAGTCGGGATAGCGGGAGTCCAGGAGACCCAGTACTTC; cdr3_aa: CASSLEVGIAGVQETQYF; clone_size: NA; d_call: TRBD2; j_call: TRBJ2-5; v_call: TRBV11-2
cdr3_nt: TGTGCCAGCAGCGTAGAAGGCACCGGGGAGCTGTTTTTT; cdr3_aa: CASSVEGTGELFF; clone_size: once; d_call: NA; j_call: TRBJ2-2; v_call: TRBV9
cdr3_nt: TGTGCCTGGAGTAAGACTAGCGGGACAGAGCAGTTCTTC; cdr3_aa: CAWSKTSGTEQFF; clone_size: NA; d_call: TRBD2; j_call: TRBJ2-1; v_call: TRBV30
cdr3_nt: TGTGCCAGCAGCCGGACAAACTCTGGAAACACCATATATTTT; cdr3_aa: CASSRTNSGNTIYF; clone_size: NA; d_call: NA; j_call: TRBJ1-3; v_call: TRBV14
cdr3_nt: TGTGCCAGCAGCGCACCGGGACAGGGGGACGTCGAGCAGTACTTC; cdr3_aa: CASSAPGQGDVEQYF; clone_size: few; d_call: TRBD1; j_call: TRBJ2-7; v_call: TRBV13
cdr3_nt: TGTGCCAGCAGCTTGCACAACTCCTACGAGCAGTACTTC; cdr3_aa: CASSLHNSYEQYF; clone_size: NA; d_call: NA; j_call: TRBJ2-7; v_call: TRBV5-4
cdr3_nt: TGTGCCAGCAGCAGATTACGGGGGGCGGATACGCAGTATTTT; cdr3_aa: CASSRLRGADTQYF; clone_size: NA; d_call: NA; j_call: TRBJ2-3; v_call: TRBV7-2
cdr3_nt: TGTGCCAGCTGGGACGGGATGGGAGGCGGCTACACCTTC; cdr3_aa: CASWDGMGGGYTF; clone_size: NA; d_call: NA; j_call: TRBJ1-2; v_call: TRBV7-3
cdr3_nt: TGTGCCAGCAGCCCGCGGGAGTTAAATCAGCCCCAGCATTTT; cdr3_aa: CASSPRELNQPQHF; clone_size: NA; d_call: NA; j_call: TRBJ1-5; v_call: TRBV7-9
cdr3_nt: TGTGCCAGCAGCGTAAATGGCGGCACTGAAGCTTTCTTT; cdr3_aa: CASSVNGGTEAFF; clone_size: NA; d_call: NA; j_call: TRBJ1-1; v_call: TRBV7-3
cdr3_nt: TGTGCCACCAGCACCACAAAAGGGCTAGGAGGAGATACGCAGTATTTT; cdr3_aa: CATSTTKGLGGDTQYF; clone_size: NA; d_call: NA; j_call: TRBJ2-3; v_call: TRBV15
cdr3_nt: TGTGCCAGCTCACCTTTAGGCCCGATAAACACTGAAGCTTTCTTT; cdr3_aa: CASSPLGPINTEAFF; clone_size: NA; d_call: NA; j_call: TRBJ1-1; v_call: TRBV18
cdr3_nt: TGTGCCAGCATAGAGGACAGGGCCAAAAACACCATATATTTT; cdr3_aa: CASIEDRAKNTIYF; clone_size: NA; d_call: TRBD1; j_call: TRBJ1-3; v_call: TRBV28
cdr3_nt: TGTGCCAGCAGCTTGACAGGGGGCGGGGAGACCCAGTACTTC; cdr3_aa: CASSLTGGGETQYF; clone_size: NA; d_call: TRBD1; j_call: TRBJ2-5; v_call: TRBV5-5
cdr3_nt: TGTGCCAGCCTGGACAGGCTCCTAACCGGGGAGCTGTTTTTT; cdr3_aa: CASLDRLLTGELFF; clone_size: NA; d_call: TRBD1; j_call: TRBJ2-2; v_call: TRBV28
cdr3_nt: TGTGCCAGCAGTTACTCGACGGTCGGGAGCAATCAGCCCCAGCATTTT; cdr3_aa: CASSYSTVGSNQPQHF; clone_size: NA; d_call: NA; j_call: TRBJ1-5; v_call: TRBV6-6
cdr3_nt: TGTGCCATCAGTGAGTCGGGCTATGGCTACACCTTC; cdr3_aa: CAISESGYGYTF; clone_size: NA; d_call: NA; j_call: TRBJ1-2; v_call: TRBV10-3
cdr3_nt: TGTGCCAGCAGCTTGGCGGGACTATTAGGTGAGCAGTTCTTC; cdr3_aa: CASSLAGLLGEQFF; clone_size: NA; d_call: TRBD2; j_call: TRBJ2-1; v_call: TRBV5-4
cdr3_nt: TGCGCCAGCAGCCAAGAAGCGAGCGGAAGCACAGATACGCAGTATTTT; cdr3_aa: CASSQEASGSTDTQYF; clone_size: NA; d_call: NA; j_call: TRBJ2-3; v_call: TRBV4-3
cdr3_nt: TGTGCCAGCAGCTTAAAGGCTAGCGGGATCAGGATCTACGAGCAGTACTTC; cdr3_aa: CASSLKASGIRIYEQYF; clone_size: NA; d_call: TRBD2; j_call: TRBJ2-7; v_call: TRBV11-2
cdr3_nt: TGTGCCAGCAACCAAATAGCGGGAGGGGGTGAGACCCAGTACTTC; cdr3_aa: CASNQIAGGGETQYF; clone_size: NA; d_call: TRBD2; j_call: TRBJ2-5; v_call: TRBV6-6
cdr3_nt: TGTGCCACCAGCGGAGGGACAGGCCTTGAAGCTTTCTTT; cdr3_aa: CATSGGTGLEAFF; clone_size: few; d_call: TRBD1; j_call: TRBJ1-1; v_call: TRBV15
cdr3_nt: TGTGCCAGCAGGAGGGGGGGAAACACCGGGGAGCTGTTTTTT; cdr3_aa: CASRRGGNTGELFF; clone_size: once; d_call: NA; j_call: TRBJ2-2; v_call: TRBV2
cdr3_nt: TGCGCCAGCAGCTTGGTCCCCAGGGTCGCCCTTTACGAGCAGTACTTC; cdr3_aa: CASSLVPRVALYEQYF; clone_size: NA; d_call: NA; j_call: TRBJ2-7; v_call: TRBV5-1
cdr3_nt: TGTGCCAGCAGTCGTCCGGGACAGAGTCGAATAAACTATGGCTACACCTTC; cdr3_aa: CASSRPGQSRINYGYTF; clone_size: once; d_call: TRBD1; j_call: TRBJ1-2; v_call: TRBV28
cdr3_nt: TGTGCCAGCAGTTCACCAGCGGGAGAGACAGATACGCAGTATTTT; cdr3_aa: CASSSPAGETDTQYF; clone_size: NA; d_call: TRBD2; j_call: TRBJ2-3; v_call: TRBV5-4